This T cell receptor (beta chain) was sequenced in a study of blood T cell repertoires in COVID-19. Generated by immunoSEQ multiplex PCR, the TCRdb table keeps only in-frame clones and is missing some. The sample shows 380,000 or so clones, approximately 90% of them seen only once. The junction had 7 bases not matched to a gene; V was cut back by 4 bases and J by 4 bases. The germline V gene encodes CDR1 SGHNT and CDR2 YYREEE (reference sequence). The CDR3 is made up of 14 amino acids. The sample taken for sequencing was PBMCs or T cells enriched from blood (not recorded which). The V gene is TRBV5-4, the J gene TRBJ1-1, with TRBD1 matching over 7 bases. The sequence came from a woman aged 25 to 39 with acute COVID-19. CDR3 residues: CASSLRQGSTEAFF. Here the CDR3 DNA reads TGTGCCAGCAGCCTACGACAGGGTAGCACTGAAGCTTTCTTT.